This record covers a single TCR beta chain. The sample is drawn from a study of blood T cell repertoires in COVID-19. Study at large: Material from acute and convalescent COVID-19 was sourced from the United States, Italy and Spain.

Assay used: immunoSEQ multiplex PCR; TCRdb lists only in-frame clones, some missing. The repertoire consists of 150,000 to 200,000 clones, with under 95% occurring once and the leading ten covering over 15%. Trimming removed 7 bases from V and 5 bases from J; junction bases left unmatched: 11. The CDR3 spans 16 residues. Germline loops: CDR1 MNHNY, CDR2 SVGAGI (reference sequence). This chain joins TRBV6-6 and TRBJ2-7; 13 bases align to TRBD2. The clonotype originates from a man in his 60s with active or convalescent COVID-19. The sequenced material came from peripheral blood. CDR3 amino acids: CASTLRTSGSVNEQYF. In nucleotides, the CDR3 is TGTGCCAGCACCTTACGGACTAGCGGGAGTGTCAACGAGCAGTACTTC.